The clone carrying this TCR beta chain appeared many times. This sample is part of a study of T cells in Graves' hyperthyroidism and ophthalmopathy. Authors of the study amplified TCR beta CDR3 regions from RNA transcripts. During a first-round RT-PCR of the TCR CDR3, the HTBI primer set was used. TCRdb called the multiplex PCR reads again in MiXCR, with one record for every CDR3 protein. The table records fewer than 110,000 distinct CDR3 sequences, about 15% of them present only once. Clinical symptoms, serum thyroxine and TRAb, thyroid ultrasound and orbital computed tomography were used for the diagnoses. The receptor comes from a woman aged 45-59 years with Graves' hyperthyroidism. The sample taken for sequencing was blood.

DNA of the CDR3: TGTGCCAGCGAGGGGACAGGCCTTCCAGAGGATCAGCCCCAGCATTTT. Translating gives CASEGTGLPEDQPQHF. V usage is TRBV28 and J usage is TRBJ1-5, with 8 bases matching TRBD1. After removal of 8 bases from V and 5 bases from J, the junction contained 14 bases not matched to a gene. Germline CDR1 reads MDHEN; CDR2 reads SYDVKM. The CDR3 sequence is 16 residues long.